This T cell receptor beta chain was observed in a study of persistence of HIV-infected CD4 T cells (dated by TCRdb to 2019 to 2021). At the level of the whole study: The study isolated CMV- and HIV-1 Gag-responding CD4+ T cells from ART-treated individuals to examine antigen-driven clonal expansion of HIV-1-infected cells. Suppressive ART had been received by participants for a median of roughly eight years. Peripheral blood samples of up to 180 mL were collected at multiple time points, except for a couple of participants, who underwent leukapheresis at a single time point. The clonality of all cells in each sorted population was assessed by TCRbeta sequencing, whereas the clonality of infected cells was assessed by proviral sequencing. In the cross-participant TCR cluster analysis, 8 participants were included for CMV and about 7 participants were included for Gag.

This specimen's treatment or condition label, interpreted: suppressive antiretroviral therapy. Cells were stimulated with a pool of overlapping HIV-1 Gag 15-mer peptides at about 0.96 ug per peptide per mL. Nonresponding CD40L-negative CD69-negative CD45RO-high memory CD4+ T cells were sorted as memory populations depleted of antigen-responding cells. HIV-1-infected adults in whom suppressive ART had been started during chronic infection were enrolled as participants. For at least 4 years, participants had undetectable plasma HIV-1 RNA, below 50 copies/mL. To be included, a participant needed positive CMV serology and a CD4+ T cell count above 400 cells/uL. Before stimulation, PBMCs were isolated using density centrifugation and depleted of CD8+ T cells. For roughly 20 hours, CD8-depleted PBMCs were stimulated with anti-CD28/CD49d costimulation, a CD40-blocking antibody, and enfuvirtide, which was added to prevent new infections. Cells were sorted on a Beckman Coulter MoFlo Legacy or XDP sorter, with propidium iodide excluding dead cells. The QIAamp DNA Mini Kit was used for genomic DNA extraction from samples above one million cells, and the Quick-DNA Microprep Kit was used otherwise.

TCRbeta repertoires were sequenced from genomic DNA with the immunoSEQ hsTCRB assay version 4 in survey mode. Genomic DNA was diluted to around 9.4 ng/uL, and up to 1 ug per sample was used for TCRbeta sequencing. The study's processing was this. TCRbeta data analysis was done in ImmunoSeq Analyzer 3.0, and diversity was calculated on productive nucleotide rearrangements. Using the Immunarch R package, the improved Chao index served to estimate lower-bound TCR diversity and the Gini coefficient served to estimate clonality. Different nucleotide rearrangements encoding the same CDR3beta amino acid sequence were treated as distinct clonotypes. Differential abundance analysis found TCRbeta sequences that were significantly enriched in antigen-responding cells compared with anti-CD3/anti-CD28-activated cells. TCRs were clustered by predicted peptide-MHC specificity with GLIPH2, both within individual participants and across merged participant data sets. The table was pulled from immuneACCESS by TCRdb, which kept in-frame rearrangements only. Such tables lose some clones; where checked, under half of the loss comes from unresolved V genes, and the rest has no known cause. That table is the source of V, J and clone size, and D and trimming were worked out from the DNA. Present in this sample are 25,000 to 40,000 clones, 82% of which were seen just once. 15% to 20% of the sample comes from the top ten.

Including the terminal cysteine and phenylalanine, the CDR3 comprises 13 residues. Only the CDR3 region is kept as DNA, spanning 39 bases read in frame from base 1. The germline V gene provides CDR1 SNHLY and CDR2 FYNNEI. V loses 6 bases at its end and J loses 4 bases; junction bases beyond the gene matches: 1. The paper as a whole reports these results and caveats: Because the TCR analyses were done in bulk, restricting them to just the rare CMV-responding cells that actually carried HIV-1 proviruses was not possible. Antigen-responding cells were enriched for expanded CDR3beta sequences that were degenerate, which suggests that CD4+ responses to CMV and Gag underwent convergent selection. Significantly lower TCRbeta richness was observed in CMV- and Gag-responding cells than in anti-CD3/anti-CD28-responding cells, and higher oligoclonality was observed in CMV-responding cells than in CD3/CD28-stimulated and Gag-responding cells. The study involved few individuals and tested only a limited range of antigens. Within the same sorted populations, TCR oligoclonality correlated with proviral oligoclonality.

Points on this clone: Its cognate antigen has yet to be identified. The input lacks base qualities; no much larger clone sits a single base away.

The chain joins TRBV2 to TRBJ1-5; 9 bases in between match TRBD1. The TCR comes from an adult woman with HIV who was CMV-seropositive. This specimen was CD4+ T cells sorted from PBMCs after roughly 18-hour stimulation, taken from a patient who received antiretroviral therapy. The sample's cell subset or site label, decoded: CD40L-CD69- CD45RO-high memory CD4 T cells not responding to Gag peptides. The CDR3 corresponds to CASRGTGNQPQHF. The DNA sequence is given as TGTGCCAGCAGAGGGACAGGGAATCAGCCCCAGCATTTT.